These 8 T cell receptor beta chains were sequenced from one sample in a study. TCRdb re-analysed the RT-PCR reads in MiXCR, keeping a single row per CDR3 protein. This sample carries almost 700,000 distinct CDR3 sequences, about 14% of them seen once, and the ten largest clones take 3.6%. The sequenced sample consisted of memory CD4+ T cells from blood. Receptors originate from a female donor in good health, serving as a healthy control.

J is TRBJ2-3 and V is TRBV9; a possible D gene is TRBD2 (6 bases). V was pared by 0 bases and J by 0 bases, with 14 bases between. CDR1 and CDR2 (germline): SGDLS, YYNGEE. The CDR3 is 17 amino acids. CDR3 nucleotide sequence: TGTGCCAGCAGCGTAGAGCTTGGGGAGGCTAGCACAGATACGCAGTATTTT. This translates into CASSVELGEASTDTQYF.

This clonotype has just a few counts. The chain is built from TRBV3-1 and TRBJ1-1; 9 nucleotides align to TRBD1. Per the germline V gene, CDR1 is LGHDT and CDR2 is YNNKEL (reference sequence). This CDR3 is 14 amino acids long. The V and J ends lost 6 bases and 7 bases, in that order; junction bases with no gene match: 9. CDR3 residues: CASRLQGAGSEAFF. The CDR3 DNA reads TGTGCCAGCAGACTACAGGGGGCGGGGAGTGAAGCTTTCTTT.

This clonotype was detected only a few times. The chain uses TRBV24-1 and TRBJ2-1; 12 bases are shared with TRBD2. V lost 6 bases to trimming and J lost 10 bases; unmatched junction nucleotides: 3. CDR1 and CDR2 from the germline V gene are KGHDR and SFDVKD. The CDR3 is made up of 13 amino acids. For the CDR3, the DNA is TGTGCCACCAGTATCGGACTAGCGGGAGAGCAGTTCTTC. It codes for CATSIGLAGEQFF.

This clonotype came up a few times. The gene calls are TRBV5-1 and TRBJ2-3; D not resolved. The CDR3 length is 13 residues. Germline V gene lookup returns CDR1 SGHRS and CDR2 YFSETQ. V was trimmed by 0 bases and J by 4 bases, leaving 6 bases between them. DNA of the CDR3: TGCGCCAGCAGCTTGGCCGTCGCAGATACGCAGTATTTT. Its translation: CASSLAVADTQYF.

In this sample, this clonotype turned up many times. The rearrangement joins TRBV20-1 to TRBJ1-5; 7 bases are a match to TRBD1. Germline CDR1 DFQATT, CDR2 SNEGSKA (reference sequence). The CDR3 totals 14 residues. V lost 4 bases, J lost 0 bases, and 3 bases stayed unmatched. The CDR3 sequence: CSATPGGSNQPQHF. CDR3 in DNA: TGCAGTGCTACACCAGGGGGTAGCAATCAGCCCCAGCATTTT.

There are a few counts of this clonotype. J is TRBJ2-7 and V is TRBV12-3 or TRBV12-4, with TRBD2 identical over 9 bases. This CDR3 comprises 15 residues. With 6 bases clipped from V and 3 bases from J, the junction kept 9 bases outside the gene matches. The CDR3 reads CASSPGTSRIYEQYF. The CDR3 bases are TGTGCCAGCAGCCCAGGGACTAGCAGAATCTACGAGCAGTACTTC.

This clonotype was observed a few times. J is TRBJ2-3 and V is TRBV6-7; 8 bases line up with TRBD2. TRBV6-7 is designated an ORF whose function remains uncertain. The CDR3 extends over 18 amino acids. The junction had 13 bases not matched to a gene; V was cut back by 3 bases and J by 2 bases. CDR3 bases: TGTGCCAGCAGTTATCGTGGAAAAGCGGGGGTGACCACAGATACGCAGTATTTT. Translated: CASSYRGKAGVTTDTQYF.

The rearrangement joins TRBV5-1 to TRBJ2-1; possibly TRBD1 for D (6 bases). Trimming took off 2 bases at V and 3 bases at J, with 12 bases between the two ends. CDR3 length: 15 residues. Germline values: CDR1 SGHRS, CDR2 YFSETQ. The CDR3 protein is CASSFTDSLYNEQFF. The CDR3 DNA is TGCGCCAGCAGCTTTACGGACAGTCTCTACAATGAGCAGTTCTTC.